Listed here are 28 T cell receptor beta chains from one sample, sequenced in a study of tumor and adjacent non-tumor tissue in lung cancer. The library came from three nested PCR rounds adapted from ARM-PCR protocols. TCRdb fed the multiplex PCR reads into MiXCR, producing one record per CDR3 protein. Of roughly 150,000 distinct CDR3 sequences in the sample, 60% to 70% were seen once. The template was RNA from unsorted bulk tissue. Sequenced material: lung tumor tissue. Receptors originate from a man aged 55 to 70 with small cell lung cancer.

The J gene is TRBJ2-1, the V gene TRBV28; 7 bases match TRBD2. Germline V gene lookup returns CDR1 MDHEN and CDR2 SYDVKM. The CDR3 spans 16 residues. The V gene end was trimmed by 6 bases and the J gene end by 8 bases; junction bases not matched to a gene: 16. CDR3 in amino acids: CASRLSGANAGDEQFF. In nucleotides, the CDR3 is TGTGCCAGCAGACTGAGCGGGGCCAACGCGGGGGATGAGCAGTTCTTC.

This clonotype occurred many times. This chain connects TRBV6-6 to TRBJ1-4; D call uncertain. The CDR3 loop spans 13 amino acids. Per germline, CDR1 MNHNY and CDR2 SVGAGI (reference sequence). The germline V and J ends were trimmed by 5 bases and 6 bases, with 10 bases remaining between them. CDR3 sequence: CASSTSTYEKLFF. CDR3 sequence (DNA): TGTGCCAGCAGTACCAGTACCTATGAAAAACTGTTTTTT.

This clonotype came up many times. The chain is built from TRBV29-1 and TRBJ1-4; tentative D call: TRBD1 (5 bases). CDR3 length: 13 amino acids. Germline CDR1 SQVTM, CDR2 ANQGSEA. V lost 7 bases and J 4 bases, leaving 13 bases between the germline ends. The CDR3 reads CSAETANNEKLFF. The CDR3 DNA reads TGCAGCGCTGAGACAGCGAATAATGAAAAACTGTTTTTT.

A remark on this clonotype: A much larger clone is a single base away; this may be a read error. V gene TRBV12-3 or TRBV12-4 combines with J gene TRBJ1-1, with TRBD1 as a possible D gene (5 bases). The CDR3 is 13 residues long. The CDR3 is CGSNRRGITEAFF. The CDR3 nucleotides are TGTGGCAGCAATCGGAGGGGTATTACTGAAGCTTTCTTT.

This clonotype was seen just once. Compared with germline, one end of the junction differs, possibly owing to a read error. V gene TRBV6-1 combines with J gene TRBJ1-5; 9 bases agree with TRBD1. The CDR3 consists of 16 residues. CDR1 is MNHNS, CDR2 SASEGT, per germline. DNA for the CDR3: TGTGTCAGCAGTGAAGGACGGGACAGGGTGAATCAGCCCCAGCATTTT. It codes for CVSSEGRDRVNQPQHF.

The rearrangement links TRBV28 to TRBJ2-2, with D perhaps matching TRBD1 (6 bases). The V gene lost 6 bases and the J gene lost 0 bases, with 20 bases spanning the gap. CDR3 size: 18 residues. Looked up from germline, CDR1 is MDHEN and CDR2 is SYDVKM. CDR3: CASSPAGVIEANTGELFF. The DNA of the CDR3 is TGTGCCAGCAGCCCAGCAGGGGTAATTGAGGCGAACACCGGGGAGCTGTTTTTT.

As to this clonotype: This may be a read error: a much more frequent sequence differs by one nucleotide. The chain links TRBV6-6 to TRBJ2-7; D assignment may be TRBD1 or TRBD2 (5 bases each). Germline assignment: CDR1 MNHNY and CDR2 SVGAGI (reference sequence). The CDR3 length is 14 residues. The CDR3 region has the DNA TGTGCCAACAGTCTCCCCGGGACCGCCTACGAGCAGTACTTC. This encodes CANSLPGTAYEQYF.

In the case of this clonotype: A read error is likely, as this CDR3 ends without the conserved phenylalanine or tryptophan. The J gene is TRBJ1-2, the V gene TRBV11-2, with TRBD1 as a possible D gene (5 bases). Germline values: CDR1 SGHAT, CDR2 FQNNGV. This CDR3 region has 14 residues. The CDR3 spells CAISLAGAGYGYTL. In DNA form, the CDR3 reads TGTGCCATCAGCTTAGCCGGGGCAGGGTACGGCTACACCTTG.

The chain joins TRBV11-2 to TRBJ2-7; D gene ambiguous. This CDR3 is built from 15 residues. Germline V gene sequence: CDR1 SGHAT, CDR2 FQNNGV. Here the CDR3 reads CVNSLASSDSYEQYF. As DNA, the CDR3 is TGTGTTAACAGCTTAGCTTCAAGCGACTCCTACGAGCAGTACTTC. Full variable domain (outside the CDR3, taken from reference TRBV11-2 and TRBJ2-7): EAGVAQSPRYKIIEKRQSVAFWCNPISGHATLYWYQQILGQGPKLLIQFQNNGVVDDSQLPKDRFSAERLKGVDSTLKIQPAKLEDSAVYLCVNSLASSDSYEQYFGPGTRLTVT.

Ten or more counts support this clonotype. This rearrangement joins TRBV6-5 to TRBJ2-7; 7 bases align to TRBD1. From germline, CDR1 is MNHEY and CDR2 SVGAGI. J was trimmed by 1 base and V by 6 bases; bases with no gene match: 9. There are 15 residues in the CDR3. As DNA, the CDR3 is TGTGCCAGCAGACGCGACAGGGACCCTTCCTACGAGCAGTACGTC. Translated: CASRRDRDPSYEQYV.

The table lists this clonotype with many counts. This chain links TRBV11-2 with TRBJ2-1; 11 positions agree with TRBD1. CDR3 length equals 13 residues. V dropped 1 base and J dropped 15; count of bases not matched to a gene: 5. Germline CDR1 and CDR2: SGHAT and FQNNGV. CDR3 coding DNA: TGTGCCAGCAGCTTAGGGCGGACAGGGGGCCGGTTCTTC. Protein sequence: CASSLGRTGGRFF.

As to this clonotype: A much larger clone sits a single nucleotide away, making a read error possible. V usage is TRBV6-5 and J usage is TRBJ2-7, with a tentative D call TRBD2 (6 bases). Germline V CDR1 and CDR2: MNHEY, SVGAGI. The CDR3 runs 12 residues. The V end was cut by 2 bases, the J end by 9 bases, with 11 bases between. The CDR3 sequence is CASSYVGGGQYF. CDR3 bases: TGTGCCAGCAGTTACGTGGGGGGTGGGCAGTACTTC.

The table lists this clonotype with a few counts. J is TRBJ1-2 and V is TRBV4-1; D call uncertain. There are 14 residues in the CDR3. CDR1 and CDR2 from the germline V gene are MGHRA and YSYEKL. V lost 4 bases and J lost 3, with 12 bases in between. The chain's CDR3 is CASSPGVGDYGYTF. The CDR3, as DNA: TGCGCCAGCAGCCCAGGAGTCGGGGACTATGGCTACACCTTC.

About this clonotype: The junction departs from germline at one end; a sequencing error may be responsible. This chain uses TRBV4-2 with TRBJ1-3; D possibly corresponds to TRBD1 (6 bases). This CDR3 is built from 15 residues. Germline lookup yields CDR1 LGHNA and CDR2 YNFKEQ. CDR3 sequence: CAISQGGGTKNTIYF. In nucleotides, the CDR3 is TGTGCCATCAGCCAAGGGGGAGGGACAAAAAACACCATATATTTT.

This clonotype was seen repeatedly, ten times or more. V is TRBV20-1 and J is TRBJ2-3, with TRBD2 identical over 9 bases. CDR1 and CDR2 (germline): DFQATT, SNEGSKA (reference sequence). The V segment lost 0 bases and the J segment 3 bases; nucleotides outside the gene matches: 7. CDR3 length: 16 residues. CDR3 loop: CSARDAAGGSTDTQYF. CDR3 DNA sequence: TGCAGTGCTAGAGATGCGGCGGGAGGGTCGACAGATACGCAGTATTTT.

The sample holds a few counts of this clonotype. As DNA, the CDR3 is TGTGCCAGCAGCCGAGGACACACAGATACGCAGTATTTT. Protein product: CASSRGHTDTQYF. The V call is TRBV11-2, the J call TRBJ2-3; possibly TRBD1 for D (5 bases). The CDR3 sequence is 13 residues long. The V end was cut by 5 bases, the J end by 2 bases, with 8 bases between. Germline V CDR1 and CDR2: SGHAT, FQNNGV.

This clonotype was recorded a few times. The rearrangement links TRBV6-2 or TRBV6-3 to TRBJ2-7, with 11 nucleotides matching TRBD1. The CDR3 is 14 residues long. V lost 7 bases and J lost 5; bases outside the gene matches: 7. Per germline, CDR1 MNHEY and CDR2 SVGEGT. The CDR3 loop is CASTRGTGGDEQYV. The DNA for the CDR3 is TGTGCCAGCACTCGGGGGACAGGGGGTGACGAGCAGTACGTC.

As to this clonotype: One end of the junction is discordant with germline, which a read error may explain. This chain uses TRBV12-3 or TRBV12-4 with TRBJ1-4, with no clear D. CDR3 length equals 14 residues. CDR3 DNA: TGTGCCATCAGTTTCGCGGGCGTTATTGAAAAACTGTTTTTT. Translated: CAISFAGVIEKLFF.

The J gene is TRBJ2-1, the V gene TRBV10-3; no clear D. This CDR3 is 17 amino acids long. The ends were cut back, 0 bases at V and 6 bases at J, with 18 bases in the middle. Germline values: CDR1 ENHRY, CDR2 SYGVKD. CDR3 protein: CAISESLWEANVNEQFF. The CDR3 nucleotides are TGTGCCATCAGTGAGTCGCTCTGGGAAGCGAATGTCAATGAGCAGTTCTTC.

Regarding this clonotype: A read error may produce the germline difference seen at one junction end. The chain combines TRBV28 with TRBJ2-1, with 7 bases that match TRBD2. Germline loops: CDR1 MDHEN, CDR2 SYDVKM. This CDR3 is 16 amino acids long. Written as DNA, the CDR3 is TGTGCCAGCAGTCCCAGGACTAGAGTATTTTACAATGGGCAGTTCTTC. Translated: CASSPRTRVFYNGQFF. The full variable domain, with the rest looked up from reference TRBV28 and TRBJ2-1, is DVKVTQSSRYLVKRTGEKVFLECVQDMDHENMFWYRQDPGLGLRLIYFSYDVKMKEKGDIPEGYSVSREKKERFSLILESASTNQTSMYLCASSPRTRVFYNGQFFGPGTRLTVL.

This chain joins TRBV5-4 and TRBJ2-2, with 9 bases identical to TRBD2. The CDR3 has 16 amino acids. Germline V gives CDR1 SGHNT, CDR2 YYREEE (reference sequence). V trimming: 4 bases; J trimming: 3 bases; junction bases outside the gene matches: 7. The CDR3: CASSILAGVDTGELFF. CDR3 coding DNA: TGTGCCAGCAGCATTTTAGCGGGGGTGGACACCGGGGAGCTGTTTTTT.

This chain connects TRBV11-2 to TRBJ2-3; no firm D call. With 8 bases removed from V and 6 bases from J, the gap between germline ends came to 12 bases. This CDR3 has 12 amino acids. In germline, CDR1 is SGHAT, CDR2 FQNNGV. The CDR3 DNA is TGTGCCAGCTGCCTAGATCGGGATACGCAGTATTTT. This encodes CASCLDRDTQYF.

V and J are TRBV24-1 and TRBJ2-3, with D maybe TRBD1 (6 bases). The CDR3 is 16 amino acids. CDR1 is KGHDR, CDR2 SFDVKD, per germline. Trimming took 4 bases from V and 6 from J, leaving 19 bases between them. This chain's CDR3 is CATSDVRDTGRDTQYF. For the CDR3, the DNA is TGTGCCACCAGTGACGTCCGGGACACGGGTCGGGATACGCAGTATTTT.

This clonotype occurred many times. The CDR3 loop reads CASSQETRSSYNSPLHF. CDR3 sequence (DNA): TGTGCCAGCAGCCAAGAGACCCGGAGCTCCTATAATTCACCCCTCCACTTT. The chain joins TRBV4-2 to TRBJ1-6; no reliable D call. V lost 0 bases and J lost 0, with 9 bases in between. Per germline, CDR1 LGHNA and CDR2 YNFKEQ. The CDR3 extends over 17 amino acids.

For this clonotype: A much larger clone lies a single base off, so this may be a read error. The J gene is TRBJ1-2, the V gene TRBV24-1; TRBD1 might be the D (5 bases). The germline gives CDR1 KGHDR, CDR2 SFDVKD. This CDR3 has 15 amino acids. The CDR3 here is CVTSDPGGGNYGYTF. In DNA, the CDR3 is TGTGTCACCAGTGACCCTGGGGGAGGGAACTATGGCTACACCTTC.

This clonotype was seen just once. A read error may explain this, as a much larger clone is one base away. The CDR3 is CASRYSTGFETQYF. The CDR3 region has the DNA TGTGCCAGCCGCTACTCCACAGGGTTCGAGACCCAGTACTTC. The chain links TRBV7-9 to TRBJ2-5; TRBD1 is a possible D gene (6 bases). The CDR3 contains 14 residues. With 8 bases removed from V and 5 bases from J, the gap between germline ends came to 18 bases. The germline V gene encodes CDR1 SEHNR and CDR2 FQNEAQ (reference sequence).

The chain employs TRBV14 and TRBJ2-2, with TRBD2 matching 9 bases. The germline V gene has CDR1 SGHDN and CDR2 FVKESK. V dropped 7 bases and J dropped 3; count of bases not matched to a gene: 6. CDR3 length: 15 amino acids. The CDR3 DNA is TGTGCCAGCAAGTTAGCGGGAGAGTACACCGGGGAGCTGTTTTTT. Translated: CASKLAGEYTGELFF. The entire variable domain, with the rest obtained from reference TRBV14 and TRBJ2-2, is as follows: EAGVTQFPSHSVIEKGQTVTLRCDPISGHDNLYWYRRVMGKEIKFLLHFVKESKQDESGMPNNRFLAERTGGTYSTLKVQPAELEDSGVYFCASKLAGEYTGELFFGEGSRLTVL.

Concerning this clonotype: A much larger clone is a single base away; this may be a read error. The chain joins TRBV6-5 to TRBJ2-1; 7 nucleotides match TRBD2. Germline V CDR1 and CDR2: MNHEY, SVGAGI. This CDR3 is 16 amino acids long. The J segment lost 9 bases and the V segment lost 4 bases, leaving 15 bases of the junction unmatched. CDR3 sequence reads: CASSSQRGTTNGEQFF. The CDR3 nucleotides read TGTGCCAGCAGTTCCCAACGCGGGACTACTAACGGTGAGCAGTTCTTC.